The clone carrying this TCR beta chain has at least ten counts. Its specificity is not known. The ends lost 0 bases at V and 4 bases at J; junction bases unmatched: 1. Germline values: CDR1 SGHRS, CDR2 YFSETQ. The CDR3 totals 14 residues. The sample comes from a study of T cells after yellow fever vaccination. General study points: The CD4 compartment and the CD8 compartment contained a small share of clonotypes in common. At approximately 95% for CD4 and 88% for CD8, most primary-vaccination clones showed up again after the booster.

TCRdb reanalysed the 5' RACE reads using MiXCR and keeps one entry per CDR3 protein. The repertoire has around 400,000 distinct CDR3 sequences, 9.5% to 13% of them found once; the top ten carry roughly 18%. The origin of this receptor is a man aged 18 to 29 who received the YFV17D yellow fever vaccine. The genes are TRBV5-1 and TRBJ2-7; 10 bases match TRBD1. Sequenced material: PBMCs, taken on the day of the first yellow fever vaccination. The CDR3 reads CASSLGTGGYEQYV. The CDR3 DNA reads TGCGCCAGCAGCTTGGGGACAGGGGGTTACGAGCAGTACGTC.